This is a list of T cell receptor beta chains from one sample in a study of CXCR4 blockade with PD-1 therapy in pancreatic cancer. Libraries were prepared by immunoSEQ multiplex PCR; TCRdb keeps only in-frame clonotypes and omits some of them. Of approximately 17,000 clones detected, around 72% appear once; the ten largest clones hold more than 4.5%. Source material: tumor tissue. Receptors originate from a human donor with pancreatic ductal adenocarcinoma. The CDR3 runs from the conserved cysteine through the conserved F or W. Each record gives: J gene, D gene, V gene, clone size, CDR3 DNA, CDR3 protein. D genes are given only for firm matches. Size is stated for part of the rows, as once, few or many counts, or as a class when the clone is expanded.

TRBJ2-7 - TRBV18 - TGTGCCAGCTCGAGTGTTGGGGCCTACGAGCAGTACTTC CASSSVGAYEQYF
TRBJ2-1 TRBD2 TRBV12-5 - TGTGCTAGTGGTTTGCTCGGGACTAGCGGGACGGGAACGAACAATGAGCAGTTCTTC CASGLLGTSGTGTNNEQFF
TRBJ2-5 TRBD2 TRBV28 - TGTGCCAGCCAGACTAGCGGCCAAGAGACCCAGTACTTC CASQTSGQETQYF
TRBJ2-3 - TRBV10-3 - TGTGCCATCGGGGGGTTGGCAGATACGCAGTATTTT CAIGGLADTQYF
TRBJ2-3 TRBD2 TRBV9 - TGTGCCAGCAACCCGAGCGGGACTAGCACAGATACGCAGTATTTT CASNPSGTSTDTQYF
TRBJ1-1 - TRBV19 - TGTGCCAGTAGTCCCGTTTTGAACACTGAAGCTTTCTTT CASSPVLNTEAFF
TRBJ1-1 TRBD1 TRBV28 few TGTGCCAGCAGTTTACGAGGACAGGGAGGAGCTTTCTTT CASSLRGQGGAFF
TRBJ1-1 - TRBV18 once TGTGCCAGCTCACCACTCTCGCAGGTTTCTGAAGCTTTCTTT CASSPLSQVSEAFF
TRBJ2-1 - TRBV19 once TGTGCCACGACTGTTGCAAATGAGCAGTTCTTC CATTVANEQFF
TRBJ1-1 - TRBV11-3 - TGTGCCAGCAGCTACTGGACAGAGAACACTGAAGCTTTCTTT CASSYWTENTEAFF
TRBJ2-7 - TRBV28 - TGTGCCAGCAGCTACTTAGCGGAGGGGGTGTACGAGCAGTACTTC CASSYLAEGVYEQYF
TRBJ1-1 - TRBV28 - TGTGCCAGCAGTTTTGCCCGGGGGGCGTTAAGGGAAGCTTTCTTT CASSFARGALREAFF
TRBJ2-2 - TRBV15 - TGTGCCACCAAGGGGGCTAGCGGGTCGTCCGGGGAGCTGTTTTTT CATKGASGSSGELFF
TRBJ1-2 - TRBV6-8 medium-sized TGTGCCAGTGGGGGCACCACTAACTATGGCTACACCTTC CASGGTTNYGYTF
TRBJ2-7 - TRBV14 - TGTGCCAGCAGCCAGGGTTTCACCGGGACTTGGGTAGAGCAGTACTTC CASSQGFTGTWVEQYF
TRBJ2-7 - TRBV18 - TGTGCCAGCTCACTAGACCAGGGAAACGAGCAGTACTTC CASSLDQGNEQYF
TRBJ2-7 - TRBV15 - TGTGCCACCAGCAGAGATCAGGCTCTTGGGAACCACTCCTACGAGCAGTACTTC CATSRDQALGNHSYEQYF
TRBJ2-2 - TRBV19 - TGTGCCAGTAGTAAATATTCCGTCCGGGGCACCGGGGAGCTGTTTTTT CASSKYSVRGTGELFF
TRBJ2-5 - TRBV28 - TGTGCCAGCAGTTTGTTGCTACCCGAAGAGACCCAGTACTTC CASSLLLPEETQYF
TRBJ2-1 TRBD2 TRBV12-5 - TGTGTCAGCAGTCCGACTAGCGGGACCGCCAATGAGCAGTTCTTC CVSSPTSGTANEQFF
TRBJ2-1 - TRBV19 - TGTGCCAGTAGTATCGGGAGTAGCGGAGCAAATGAGCAGTTCTTC CASSIGSSGANEQFF
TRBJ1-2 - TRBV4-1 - TGCGCCAGCAGCCAAGCCCCGGGAGGGGGTACCTATGGCTACACCTTC CASSQAPGGGTYGYTF
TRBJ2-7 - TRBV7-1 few TGTGCCAGCAGTCTTAACGGCGGGGCCTACGAGCAGTACTTC CASSLNGGAYEQYF
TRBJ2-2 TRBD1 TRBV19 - TGTGCCAGTAGTTTGAGGGGGCCTAACTTGAACACCGGGGAGCTGTTTTTT CASSLRGPNLNTGELFF
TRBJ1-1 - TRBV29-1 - TGCAGCCTGCGCGGGGGAAGCACTGAAGCTTTCTTT CSLRGGSTEAFF
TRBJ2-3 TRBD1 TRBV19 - TGTGCCAGTAGTATCAGGACAGGGATGACAGATACGCAGTATTTT CASSIRTGMTDTQYF
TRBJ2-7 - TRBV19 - TGTGCCAGTAGTCCAAGGACAGAAAATCCTCGGGAGCAGTACTTC CASSPRTENPREQYF